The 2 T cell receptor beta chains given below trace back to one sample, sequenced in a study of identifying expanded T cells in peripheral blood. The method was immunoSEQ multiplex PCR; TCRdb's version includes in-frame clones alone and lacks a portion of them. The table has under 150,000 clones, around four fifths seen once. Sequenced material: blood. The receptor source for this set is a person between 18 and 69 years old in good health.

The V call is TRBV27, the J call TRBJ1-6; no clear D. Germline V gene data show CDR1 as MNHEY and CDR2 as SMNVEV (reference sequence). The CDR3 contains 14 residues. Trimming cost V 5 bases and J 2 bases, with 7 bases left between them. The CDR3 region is CASSHKPYNSPLHF. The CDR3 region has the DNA TGTGCCAGCAGTCACAAGCCCTATAATTCACCCCTCCACTTT.

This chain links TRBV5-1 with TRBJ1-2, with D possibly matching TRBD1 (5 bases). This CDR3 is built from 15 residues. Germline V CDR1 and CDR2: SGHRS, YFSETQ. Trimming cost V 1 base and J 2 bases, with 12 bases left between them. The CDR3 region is CASSLSSGQNYGYTF. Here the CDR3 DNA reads TGCGCCAGCAGCTTGAGTTCGGGGCAGAACTATGGCTACACCTTC.